This T cell receptor beta chain was recorded in a study of T cell responses to AZD1222 COVID-19 vaccine. Overall study findings and caveats: Spike regions recognized by vaccine-associated CD4 TCRs spanned the protein, led by 160-218 and 743-854. Mostly white British, mostly female donors; authors suggested clonal diversity may be underestimated. Just a handful of AZD1222 recipients tested seropositive at baseline.

The CDR3 is 15 residues long. Trimming took 3 bases from V and 0 from J; bases not matched to a gene: 4. Germline lookup yields CDR1 SGHRS and CDR2 YFSETQ. TCRdb's table, derived via immunoSEQ multiplex PCR, lists solely in-frame clones and lacks some. In the table there are approximately 160,000 clones, 90% to 95% of which are singletons. With respect to this clone: Antigen: not known.

The receptor was derived from an adult who received the AZD1222 COVID-19 vaccine. The sequences come from peripheral blood, collected 28 days after the second AZD1222 dose. V is TRBV5-1 and J is TRBJ1-2; 8 bases are shared with TRBD1. CDR3 residues: CASSWRQGTNYGYTF. The DNA of the CDR3 is TGCGCCAGCAGCTGGCGACAGGGGACTAACTATGGCTACACCTTC.